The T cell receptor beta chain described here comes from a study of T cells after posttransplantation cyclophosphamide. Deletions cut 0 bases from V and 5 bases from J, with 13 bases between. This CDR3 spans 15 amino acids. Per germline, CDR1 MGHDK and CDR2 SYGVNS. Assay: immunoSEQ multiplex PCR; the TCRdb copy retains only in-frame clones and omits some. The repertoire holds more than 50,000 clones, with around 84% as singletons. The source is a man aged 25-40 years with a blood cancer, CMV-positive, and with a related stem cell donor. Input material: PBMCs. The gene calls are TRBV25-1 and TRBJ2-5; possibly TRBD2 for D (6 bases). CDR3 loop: CASSEYGGVRETQYF. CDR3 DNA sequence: TGTGCCAGCAGTGAATATGGAGGGGTTCGGGAGACCCAGTACTTC.